These T cell receptor beta chains were read from a single sample in a study of tumor-infiltrating lymphocytes in primary liver carcinoma. One entry per CDR3 protein results from TCRdb running MiXCR on the multiplex PCR reads. The sample contains about 21,000 distinct CDR3 sequences, about 80% of which appear only once. Specimen: liver tumor tissue from sampling region 1. The receptors were gathered from a woman aged 25 to 45 with primary liver carcinoma and hepatitis B virus infection. Each CDR3 is given without its conserved first and last residue.

j_gene: TRBJ2-7; v_gene: TRBV6-6; CDR3aa: TSRREGGYEQY
j_gene: TRBJ2-3; v_gene: TRBV11-2; CDR3aa: ASSRTPQGRVETQY
j_gene: TRBJ2-1; v_gene: TRBV6-5; CDR3aa: TSSYRARALAAYDEQF
j_gene: TRBJ1-1; v_gene: TRBV11-3; CDR3aa: ASSFPGRFINTEAF
j_gene: TRBJ1-2; v_gene: TRBV11-2; CDR3aa: ASTQGRGGDYT
j_gene: TRBJ2-3; v_gene: TRBV24-1; CDR3aa: AASDAIETMTQY
j_gene: TRBJ2-7; v_gene: TRBV28; CDR3aa: ASSPYRVNSYEQY
j_gene: TRBJ2-7; v_gene: TRBV20-1; CDR3aa: SARAHGTPTYDQY
j_gene: TRBJ2-1; v_gene: TRBV7-8; CDR3aa: ASSLALNYRYYNEQF
j_gene: TRBJ1-1; v_gene: TRBV7-2; CDR3aa: ASSQGRANTEAI
j_gene: TRBJ2-1; v_gene: TRBV11-2; CDR3aa: ATGQGQPSYNEQF
j_gene: TRBJ2-7; v_gene: TRBV11-3; CDR3aa: ASSFGTGRTYVQY
j_gene: TRBJ2-1; v_gene: TRBV11-2; CDR3aa: ASSTYLGGGYNEQF
j_gene: TRBJ2-7; v_gene: TRBV11-2; CDR3aa: ASSTTRSEQY
j_gene: TRBJ1-1; v_gene: TRBV30; CDR3aa: VWGLDILTEAF
j_gene: TRBJ1-6; v_gene: TRBV5-1; CDR3aa: ASSLTEADSPLH
j_gene: TRBJ2-7; v_gene: TRBV6-2/TRBV6-3; CDR3aa: ASSYSELAGLSYEQY
j_gene: TRBJ2-7; v_gene: TRBV14; CDR3aa: ASNQTAGTDNEQY
j_gene: TRBJ2-3; v_gene: TRBV24-1; CDR3aa: ATSDVIWTVTQY
j_gene: TRBJ1-2; v_gene: TRBV11-2; CDR3aa: ATQGGGGGYT
j_gene: TRBJ1-1; v_gene: TRBV6-1; CDR3aa: ASNVDSGYTEAF
j_gene: TRBJ1-1; v_gene: TRBV11-3; CDR3aa: ASSLESWGTETF
j_gene: TRBJ1-1; v_gene: TRBV10-2; CDR3aa: ASSREGQWATEAF
j_gene: TRBJ2-3; v_gene: TRBV28; CDR3aa: ASSPGRVRVNKNTQY
j_gene: TRBJ2-7; v_gene: TRBV28; CDR3aa: ASRRCDGYEQY
j_gene: TRBJ2-1; v_gene: TRBV11-1; CDR3aa: VSSGMGRRQF
j_gene: TRBJ1-5; v_gene: TRBV6-2/TRBV6-3; CDR3aa: ASSSAAGIQSQH
j_gene: TRBJ2-1; v_gene: TRBV5-8; CDR3aa: ASSSRPTDEQF
j_gene: TRBJ2-1; v_gene: TRBV5-8; CDR3aa: ASSSRPSNEQV
j_gene: TRBJ1-2; v_gene: TRBV6-1; CDR3aa: SSSERFLVHRFNYGYT
j_gene: TRBJ1-6; v_gene: TRBV5-5; CDR3aa: ANILDVGNSPLH
j_gene: TRBJ2-2; v_gene: TRBV29-1; CDR3aa: SVPAGGNTGELL
j_gene: TRBJ1-6; v_gene: TRBV4-3; CDR3aa: ASGQESSYNSQLH
j_gene: TRBJ2-7; v_gene: TRBV14; CDR3aa: ANNQAAGADYEQY
j_gene: TRBJ2-1; v_gene: TRBV29-1; CDR3aa: HAAGLAGYNEQF
j_gene: TRBJ2-7; v_gene: TRBV28; CDR3aa: ASSYADGSHVFYEQY
j_gene: TRBJ2-2; v_gene: TRBV6-5; CDR3aa: ASSQRIGFTGELF
j_gene: TRBJ2-1; v_gene: TRBV12-3/TRBV12-4; CDR3aa: ASSLSGTSGLEQ
j_gene: TRBJ1-4; v_gene: TRBV5-5; CDR3aa: ASSLRLGGRAAANEKLV
j_gene: TRBJ1-6; v_gene: TRBV6-5; CDR3aa: ASRERSAPLTLLR
j_gene: TRBJ2-3; v_gene: TRBV5-4; CDR3aa: VSSVDGHPPPSDTQY
j_gene: TRBJ2-7; v_gene: TRBV11-2; CDR3aa: ASRITGNNEQY
j_gene: TRBJ2-7; v_gene: TRBV4-3; CDR3aa: ASSQAVTGRHISLEQY
j_gene: TRBJ2-3; v_gene: TRBV5-5; CDR3aa: ASSFVVEGGTDTHY